Below are 22 T cell receptor beta chains sequenced from a single sample in a study of T cells expressing NK-cell markers. TCRdb re-called the 5' RACE reads and shows each CDR3 protein once, DNA omitted. This table holds fewer than 400,000 distinct CDR3 sequences. What was sequenced was blood T cells: a sorted CD56 or NKG2C T cell subset, CD4+ or CD8+ T cells, or bulk PBMC T cells (not recorded which). These receptors came from a man between 18 and 69 years old in good health.

V gene TRBV6-1 combines with J gene TRBJ2-1; lacking DNA, the TRBD1 call made by TCRdb goes unchecked. Germline V gives CDR1 MNHNS, CDR2 SASEGT. The CDR3 is 15 amino acids. The CDR3 spells CASSPLPLPYNEQFF.

V is TRBV4-2 and J is TRBJ2-1; TCRdb returns TRBD2, unconfirmable since there is no DNA. The CDR3 spans 17 residues. Germline values: CDR1 LGHNA, CDR2 YNFKEQ. CDR3 amino acids: CASSQGASGGTYNEQFF.

The gene calls are TRBV11-2 and TRBJ2-3; TCRdb reports TRBD2, a call that lacks DNA to check it against. This CDR3 contains 19 residues. Germline values: CDR1 SGHAT, CDR2 FQNNGV. The CDR3 loop reads CASSSSPPLAGPAGDTQYF.

The gene calls are TRBV20-1 and TRBJ1-4. This CDR3 is 14 amino acids long. Germline CDR1 DFQATT, CDR2 SNEGSKA (reference sequence). CDR3: CSARDITRIEKLFF.

The chain links TRBV20-1 to TRBJ2-2; checking the TCRdb D call of TRBD1 is not possible without DNA. The germline V gene has CDR1 DFQATT and CDR2 SNEGSKA (reference sequence). The CDR3 consists of 15 residues. The CDR3 is CSARGPGQSTGELFF.

The chain couples TRBV20-1 to TRBJ2-5; the D call from TCRdb, TRBD1, cannot be confirmed without DNA. The germline V gene has CDR1 DFQATT and CDR2 SNEGSKA (reference sequence). This CDR3 region has 13 residues. CDR3 protein: CSSPVGGLKTQYF.

V usage is TRBV2 and J usage is TRBJ1-6; TCRdb designates TRBD1, a call that cannot be tested without DNA. CDR3 length: 14 residues. Germline lookup yields CDR1 SNHLY and CDR2 FYNNEI. CDR3 residues: CASRGTGSNSPLHF.

This CDR3 is CASSIQNSYNEQFF. The chain combines TRBV19 with TRBJ2-1. Germline V gene sequence: CDR1 LNHDA, CDR2 SQIVND (reference sequence). This CDR3 region has 14 residues.

The chain couples TRBV6-4 to TRBJ1-6. The length of the CDR3 is 15 residues. Germline V gene lookup returns CDR1 MRHNA and CDR2 SNTAGT. This CDR3 reads CASSSQPSYNSPLHF.

V and J are TRBV28 and TRBJ2-7; TCRdb's assignment of TRBD1 cannot be checked, as there is no DNA. The CDR3 consists of 14 residues. Germline assignment: CDR1 MDHEN and CDR2 SYDVKM. This CDR3 is CASSLTGLTYEQYF.

The genes are TRBV3-1 and TRBJ2-7; without DNA, the TCRdb call of TRBD1 cannot be checked. In germline, CDR1 is LGHDT, CDR2 YNNKEL (reference sequence). This CDR3 spans 13 amino acids. The CDR3 loop is CASTGQGHYEQYF.

The V call is TRBV12-3 or TRBV12-4, the J call TRBJ1-6; the D call from TCRdb, TRBD1, cannot be confirmed without DNA. The CDR3 totals 16 residues. The CDR3: CASSFSGNNYNSPLHF.

The genes are TRBV2 and TRBJ2-7; TCRdb outputs TRBD2, but without DNA this stays unchecked. The CDR3 length is 13 residues. Germline CDR1 reads SNHLY; CDR2 reads FYNNEI. CDR3 loop: CASRPSGSPEQYF.

V and J are TRBV4-1 and TRBJ2-1; the TCRdb D gene call, TRBD2, has no DNA to confirm it. Germline assignment: CDR1 MGHRA and CDR2 YSYEKL. The CDR3 has 17 amino acids. CDR3 region: CASSPSRDSRSYNEQFF.

The CDR3 region is CSVDAGLGGGYTF. This chain links TRBV29-1 with TRBJ1-2. CDR1 and CDR2 from the germline V gene are SQVTM and ANQGSEA. This CDR3 region has 13 residues. Full variable domain (missing parts from reference TRBV29-1 and TRBJ1-2): SAVISQKPSRDICQRGTSLTIQCQVDSQVTMMFWYRQQPGQSLTLIATANQGSEATYESGFVIDKFPISRPNLTFSTLTVSNMSPEDSSIYLCSVDAGLGGGYTFGSGTRLTVV.

The CDR3 reads CASSFGGLEAFF. This chain joins TRBV3-1 and TRBJ1-1. Germline V CDR1 and CDR2: LGHDT, YNNKEL (reference sequence). The CDR3 sequence is 12 residues long.

The chain combines TRBV20-1 with TRBJ2-7; checking the TCRdb D call of TRBD1 is not possible without DNA. The CDR3 loop spans 14 amino acids. Germline CDR1 reads DFQATT; CDR2 reads SNEGSKA (reference sequence). The CDR3 sequence: CSANKFQGAREQYF.

The chain joins TRBV29-1 to TRBJ1-1. CDR3 length: 11 residues. From germline, CDR1 is SQVTM and CDR2 ANQGSEA. CDR3 sequence: CSVEGIGEAFF.

The chain is built from TRBV3-1 and TRBJ1-1; TCRdb's D call, TRBD1, is unchecked because there is no DNA. Germline V gene sequence: CDR1 LGHDT, CDR2 YNNKEL (reference sequence). CDR3 length equals 16 residues. CDR3 in amino acids: CASSHNPNRLNTEAFF.

The chain links TRBV11-1 to TRBJ2-5; checking the TCRdb D call of TRBD1 is not possible without DNA. This CDR3 is 18 amino acids long. Germline lookup yields CDR1 SGHAT and CDR2 FQDESV (reference sequence). The CDR3 reads CASSSKPKAQGRGETQYF. Full variable domain (missing parts from reference TRBV11-1 and TRBJ2-5): EAEVAQSPRYKITEKSQAVAFWCDPISGHATLYWYRQILGQGPELLVQFQDESVVDDSQLPKDRFSAERLKGVDSTLKIQPAELGDSAMYLCASSSKPKAQGRGETQYFGPGTRLLVL.

This sequence joins TRBV7-9 and TRBJ1-2; TCRdb picks TRBD1, but there is no DNA to check that call. Germline-derived CDR1 and CDR2 are SEHNR and FQNEAQ (reference sequence). There are 14 residues in the CDR3. The CDR3 spells CASSTGQGPYGYTF.

The chain is built from TRBV7-8 and TRBJ2-5. Germline CDR1 SGHVS, CDR2 FQNEAQ. The CDR3 is 16 amino acids. The CDR3 here is CASSLVRGFDQETQYF.